Below, 15 T cell receptor beta chains from the same sample are listed, as sequenced in a study of patients and donors after allogeneic stem cell transplantation. TCRdb reprocessed the RT-PCR reads via MiXCR and lists one record per CDR3 protein. Of about 110,000 distinct CDR3 sequences listed, around 35% are singletons. Source material: blood, either unsorted or a sorted T cell fraction (not recorded which). These receptors all stem from a human donor who was either an allogeneic HSCT recipient or a stem cell or donor lymphocyte infusion donor (not recorded which). It is not recorded whose cells these are; they may come from a transplant donor.

The chain carries TRBV6-5 and TRBJ2-7; TRBD2 agrees at 9 bases. The CDR3 covers 18 residues. Trimming at V came to 2 bases and at J to 2 bases, leaving 13 bases not matched to a gene. Germline V gene lookup returns CDR1 MNHEY and CDR2 SVGAGI. CDR3 coding DNA: TGTGCCAGCAGTTACGGGACTTTCCGACTAGCGGAGCCCTACGAGCAGTACTTC. Its translation is CASSYGTFRLAEPYEQYF.

The chain combines TRBV20-1 with TRBJ2-1, with TRBD2 matching 8 bases. The CDR3 is 14 residues long. CDR1 is DFQATT and CDR2 is SNEGSKA in the germline V gene (reference sequence). The trim removed 3 bases at V and 4 bases at J, leaving 5 bases unmatched. The CDR3 sequence is CSARVAGRYNEQFF. The CDR3 coding sequence is TGCAGTGCTAGGGTAGCGGGACGGTACAATGAGCAGTTCTTC.

The chain uses TRBV7-9 and TRBJ2-1; 8 bases align to TRBD1. Germline values: CDR1 SEHNR, CDR2 FQNEAQ (reference sequence). CDR3 length: 14 amino acids. Trimming cost V 5 bases and J 7 bases; bases outside gene matches: 7. CDR3 region: CASSMDRVGNEQFF. The CDR3 bases are TGTGCCAGCAGCATGGACAGGGTCGGAAATGAGCAGTTCTTC. The entire variable domain, with the rest obtained from reference TRBV7-9 and TRBJ2-1, is as follows: DTGVSQNPRHKITKRGQNVTFRCDPISEHNRLYWYRQTLGQGPEFLTYFQNEAQLEKSRLLSDRFSAERPKGSFSTLEIQRTEQGDSAMYLCASSMDRVGNEQFFGPGTRLTVL.

The chain has TRBV5-1 and TRBJ1-1; the D gene is possibly TRBD1 (5 bases). With 2 bases removed from V and 0 bases from J, the gap between germline ends came to 11 bases. Germline V gene lookup returns CDR1 SGHRS and CDR2 YFSETQ. The CDR3 is 15 amino acids. CDR3 loop: CASSLGTVMNTEAFF. DNA of the CDR3: TGCGCCAGCAGCTTAGGGACGGTGATGAACACTGAAGCTTTCTTT.

This clonotype occurred many times. The gene calls are TRBV6-5 and TRBJ1-2; D remains ambiguous. Germline CDR1 MNHEY, CDR2 SVGAGI. V gave up 5 bases and J gave up 7 bases, with 11 bases separating them. This CDR3 region has 12 residues. CDR3 sequence: CASSIRGGGYTF. As DNA, the CDR3 is TGTGCCAGCAGTATCCGTGGTGGTGGCTACACCTTC.

This rearrangement joins TRBV11-2 to TRBJ1-6; D not resolved. V was clipped by 1 base and J by 8 bases, with 3 bases between them. Germline values: CDR1 SGHAT, CDR2 FQNNGV. This CDR3 has 12 residues. The CDR3 bases are TGTGCCAGCAGCTTAGGGGATTCACCCCTCCACTTT. Encoded protein: CASSLGDSPLHF.

The chain combines TRBV19 with TRBJ2-1; 8 bases align to TRBD2. This CDR3 has 15 amino acids. Germline V gives CDR1 LNHDA, CDR2 SQIVND (reference sequence). Trimming cost V 9 bases and J 4 bases; bases outside gene matches: 11. The CDR3 DNA reads TGTGCCAGCACAAGGACTAGCCTTTCATACAATGAGCAGTTCTTC. It codes for CASTRTSLSYNEQFF. The full variable domain, with the rest looked up from reference TRBV19 and TRBJ2-1, is DGGITQSPKYLFRKEGQNVTLSCEQNLNHDAMYWYRQDPGQGLRLIYYSQIVNDFQKGDIAEGYSVSREKKESFPLTVTSAQKNPTAFYLCASTRTSLSYNEQFFGPGTRLTVL.

The chain links TRBV28 to TRBJ2-2; no firm D call. CDR3 size: 15 residues. Trimming took off 3 bases at V and 4 bases at J, with 12 bases between the two ends. From germline, CDR1 is MDHEN and CDR2 SYDVKM. Here the CDR3 reads CASSFPAPRTGELFF. The CDR3 region has the DNA TGTGCCAGCAGTTTTCCAGCCCCGCGCACCGGGGAGCTGTTTTTT.

The rearrangement uses TRBV12-3 or TRBV12-4 and TRBJ2-1, with 9 bases that match TRBD1. The CDR3 contains 15 residues. The J segment lost 8 bases and the V segment lost 4 bases, leaving 9 bases of the junction unmatched. The CDR3 DNA reads TGTGCCAGCAGTTCCCCGGGACAGGGATGGGATGAGCAGTTCTTC. Translated, it gives CASSSPGQGWDEQFF.

This chain uses TRBV4-3 with TRBJ2-3, with 9 bases aligning to TRBD2. V shed 0 bases, J shed 5 bases, and the junction held 3 bases outside the gene matches. Germline V gene lookup returns CDR1 LGHNA and CDR2 YSLEER. The CDR3 runs 15 residues. Written as DNA, the CDR3 is TGCGCCAGCAGCCAAGACGCGGGAGGGAAAGATACGCAGTATTTT. It encodes CASSQDAGGKDTQYF.

J is TRBJ1-1 and V is TRBV7-2, with 7 bases lining up with TRBD1. CDR3 length equals 16 residues. Germline V lookup: CDR1 SGHTA, CDR2 FQGNSA. The V segment lost 1 base and the J segment 0 bases; nucleotides outside the gene matches: 5. CDR3 DNA: TGTGCCAGCAGCTTAGGTCACAGGGGTATGAACACTGAAGCTTTCTTT. Its translation is CASSLGHRGMNTEAFF.

This clonotype was seen only a few times. The V and J genes are TRBV25-1 and TRBJ1-5; TRBD1 agrees at 8 bases. CDR3 length equals 13 residues. Germline CDR1 reads MGHDK; CDR2 reads SYGVNS. V shed 6 bases and J 4 bases; nucleotides not matched to a gene: 2. The CDR3 here is CASRGQDNQPQHF. In DNA form, the CDR3 reads TGTGCCAGCAGGGGACAGGATAATCAGCCCCAGCATTTT.

V is TRBV18 and J is TRBJ2-5, with D possibly being TRBD1 (6 bases). Trimming cost V 4 bases and J 0 bases, with 12 bases left between them. The germline V gene has CDR1 KGHSH and CDR2 LQKENI. The CDR3 runs 15 residues. In DNA form, the CDR3 reads TGTGCCAGCTCACTGGACAGTTGGTACCAAGAGACCCAGTACTTC. Protein product: CASSLDSWYQETQYF.

The chain has TRBV20-1 and TRBJ1-1, with D perhaps TRBD1 (6 bases). This CDR3 comprises 12 residues. V was pared by 6 bases and J by 1 base, with 9 bases between. The germline V gene has CDR1 DFQATT and CDR2 SNEGSKA (reference sequence). CDR3 sequence reads: CSASTGNTEAFF. The CDR3 region has the DNA TGCAGTGCGTCGACAGGGAACACTGAAGCTTTCTTT.

V and J are TRBV20-1 and TRBJ2-1, with D possibly TRBD2 on 5 matching bases. Trimming shortened V by 3 bases and J by 1 base, and 16 bases separated the two germline ends. CDR1 is DFQATT, CDR2 SNEGSKA, per germline (reference sequence). CDR3 length equals 16 residues. The CDR3 protein is CSARLPPSRSYNEQFF. As DNA, the CDR3 is TGCAGTGCTAGGCTCCCCCCTAGCAGGTCCTACAATGAGCAGTTCTTC.